The 14 T cell receptor beta chains in this list originate from one sample, sequenced in a study of T cells in Graves' hyperthyroidism and ophthalmopathy. Amplification yielded TCR beta CDR3 regions, with RNA transcripts as the source. The study used the HTBI primer set for a first-round RT-PCR of the TCR CDR3. TCRdb reanalysed the multiplex PCR reads using MiXCR and keeps one entry per CDR3 protein. This sample carries 650,000 to 750,000 distinct CDR3 sequences, 13% to 15% of them seen once, and the ten largest clones take around 9.6%. The sequenced sample was blood. The receptor set was obtained from a woman younger than 35 with Graves' hyperthyroidism.

This clonotype was counted at least ten times. The J gene is TRBJ2-1, the V gene TRBV2, with unresolved D. This CDR3 spans 14 amino acids. The ends were cut back, 3 bases at V and 7 bases at J, with 13 bases in the middle. Germline CDR1 and CDR2: SNHLY and FYNNEI. The CDR3 reads CASSEPPSWNEQFF. CDR3 DNA sequence: TGTGCCAGCAGTGAGCCCCCCAGCTGGAATGAGCAGTTCTTC.

V gene TRBV10-3 combines with J gene TRBJ2-2; 14 bases are a match to TRBD2. V lost 10 bases and J lost 3; bases outside the gene matches: 10. The length of the CDR3 is 17 residues. Germline lookup yields CDR1 ENHRY and CDR2 SYGVKD. The chain's CDR3 is CASTGTSGSVDTGELFF. CDR3 DNA: TGTGCCAGCACCGGGACTAGCGGGAGTGTCGACACCGGGGAGCTGTTTTTT.

This clonotype was counted only a few times. The junction does not match germline at one end; this may be a read error. V and J are TRBV19 and TRBJ2-5; weak D call: TRBD1 (6 bases). CDR1 is LNHDA and CDR2 is SQIVND in the germline V gene (reference sequence). The CDR3 totals 11 residues. The CDR3 coding sequence is TGTGCCAGCCGACAGGAAGAGGCCCAGTACTTC. This gives the protein CASRQEEAQYF.

This clonotype has ten or more counts. The V and J genes are TRBV28 and TRBJ1-1, with D possibly TRBD1 on 5 matching bases. Trimming shortened V by 3 bases and J by 2 bases, and 16 bases separated the two germline ends. Germline V gene sequence: CDR1 MDHEN, CDR2 SYDVKM. This CDR3 is built from 16 residues. Here the CDR3 DNA reads TGTGCCAGCAGTTTTAACATGGGACTGGCAAACACTGAAGCTTTCTTT. It yields the protein CASSFNMGLANTEAFF.

This clonotype has at least ten counts. The chain has TRBV29-1 and TRBJ1-1; D ambiguous. CDR3 length equals 11 residues. Trimming left V 7 bases short and J 4 bases short, with 10 bases between. Germline-derived CDR1 and CDR2 are SQVTM and ANQGSEA. CDR3 bases: TGCAGCGAGGAAGTGGGCACTGAAGCTTTCTTT. Its translation is CSEEVGTEAFF.

This clonotype occurred many times. The chain has TRBV5-4 and TRBJ1-1; unclear D gene. Between the trimmed V and J ends, which lost 1 base and 1 base, there was a span of 8 bases. Germline lookup yields CDR1 SGHNT and CDR2 YYREEE (reference sequence). The CDR3 totals 14 residues. CDR3 protein: CASSLREGNTEAFF. The CDR3 bases are TGTGCCAGCAGCTTGAGGGAGGGGAACACTGAAGCTTTCTTT. Combining the CDR3 with reference TRBV5-4 and TRBJ1-1 gives the whole variable domain ETGVTQSPTHLIKTRGQQVTLRCSSQSGHNTVSWYQQALGQGPQFIFQYYREEENGRGNFPPRFSGLQFPNYSSELNVNALELDDSALYLCASSLREGNTEAFFGQGTRLTVV.

This clonotype was detected many times. Written as DNA, the CDR3 is TGTGCCAGCAGCCCCGCAGCGGGAGGAACCGGGGAGCTGTTTTTT. This codes for CASSPAAGGTGELFF. The chain combines TRBV12-3 or TRBV12-4 with TRBJ2-2; TRBD2 aligns across 9 bases. CDR3 length: 15 residues. V lost 6 bases to trimming and J lost 5 bases; unmatched junction nucleotides: 7.

This clonotype was seen many times. CDR3: CASSLGQVAYEQYF. The CDR3 nucleotides are TGTGCCAGCAGCCTCGGACAGGTGGCCTACGAGCAGTACTTC. The J gene is TRBJ2-7, the V gene TRBV3-1; 7 nucleotides agree with TRBD1. CDR3 length: 14 residues. The germline CDR1 and CDR2 sequences are LGHDT and YNNKEL (reference sequence). V gave up 4 bases and J gave up 2 bases; unmatched junction bases: 5.

Of note for this clonotype: A read error may account for a junction end that differs from germline. The gene calls are TRBV27 and TRBJ1-2; D not certain. The CDR3 consists of 12 residues. Germline V lookup: CDR1 MNHEY, CDR2 SMNVEV (reference sequence). CDR3 amino acids: CACSSGGLGYTF. CDR3 sequence (DNA): TGTGCCTGCAGTTCGGGAGGTCTAGGCTACACCTTC.

At least ten counts were recorded for this clonotype. V and J are TRBV6-1 and TRBJ2-5, with 10 bases lining up with TRBD2. Germline V gene lookup returns CDR1 MNHNS and CDR2 SASEGT. Losses at the gene ends were 4 bases for V and 1 base for J; bases not matched to a gene: 6. This CDR3 is 16 amino acids long. CDR3 residues: CASSASSGSRQETQYF. CDR3 nucleotides: TGTGCCAGCAGTGCCTCTAGCGGGAGCCGCCAAGAGACCCAGTACTTC.

In this sample, this clonotype turned up a few times. This chain links TRBV29-1 with TRBJ2-4; D may be TRBD1 (6 bases). The CDR3 runs 12 residues. V was cut by 6 bases and J by 6 bases, with 12 bases left in between. Germline CDR1 and CDR2: SQVTM and ANQGSEA. The CDR3 spells CSVQTGTNIQYF. In nucleotides, the CDR3 is TGCAGCGTACAGACAGGAACAAACATTCAGTACTTC.

V and J are TRBV20-1 and TRBJ2-5; D gene unclear. The germline V gene has CDR1 DFQATT and CDR2 SNEGSKA (reference sequence). The CDR3 extends over 11 amino acids. The germline V and J ends were trimmed by 8 bases and 1 base, with 8 bases remaining between them. CDR3 coding DNA: TGCAGTTACATATTCCAAGAGACCCAGTACTTC. Its protein product is CSYIFQETQYF.

This chain links TRBV6-2 or TRBV6-3 with TRBJ2-1; D is possibly TRBD2 (6 bases). This CDR3 spans 14 amino acids. Germline CDR1 reads MNHEY; CDR2 reads SVGEGT. V lost 4 bases, J lost 9 bases, and 16 bases lay in between. CDR3 amino acids: CASSSARGGGEQFF. In DNA, the CDR3 is TGTGCCAGCAGTTCTGCGCGGGGTGGGGGTGAGCAGTTCTTC.

The J gene is TRBJ2-1, the V gene TRBV6-1; 7 nucleotides match TRBD1. Germline trimming cut 10 bases from V and 0 bases from J; bases unmatched to any gene: 6. The CDR3 covers 14 residues. The germline V gene has CDR1 MNHNS and CDR2 SASEGT. The CDR3 coding sequence is TGTGCCACCCAGGGGGTGAGCTCCTACAATGAGCAGTTCTTC. It translates to CATQGVSSYNEQFF.